The 32 T cell receptor beta chains below were found in one sample sequenced in a study of CD8+ T cells in alopecia areata. Reverse transcribed after extraction, RNA yielded cDNA as the sequencing template. The data were produced by immunoSEQ multiplex PCR, yet TCRdb's version contains in-frame clones alone and is incomplete. The table lists more than 200,000 clones, approximately 61% of them singletons. The specimen was CD4+ T cells sorted from blood, collected at week 0. The origin of the receptors is a human donor with alopecia areata.

The V and J genes are TRBV6-5 and TRBJ1-1, with a possible D match to TRBD1 (5 bases). V lost 5 bases to trimming and J lost 5 bases, with 9 bases between them. CDR3 length equals 12 residues. Germline V gene data show CDR1 as MNHEY and CDR2 as SVGAGI. Here the CDR3 DNA reads TGTGCCAGCAGTGGAAGGGGAACTGAAGCTTTCTTT. Translating gives CASSGRGTEAFF.

The J gene is TRBJ2-5, the V gene TRBV29-1, with D uncertain. The V gene lost 4 bases and the J gene lost 4 bases, with 13 bases spanning the gap. Germline CDR1 and CDR2: SQVTM and ANQGSEA. The CDR3 runs 13 residues. The CDR3 sequence: CSVGGLGSETQYF. Here the CDR3 DNA reads TGCAGCGTTGGGGGTCTGGGATCAGAGACCCAGTACTTC.

A few counts support this clone. J is TRBJ1-6 and V is TRBV25-1; D remains ambiguous. The CDR3 spans 13 residues. Per germline, CDR1 MGHDK and CDR2 SYGVNS. Between the trimmed V and J ends, which lost 3 bases and 8 bases, there was a span of 8 bases. The CDR3 region has the DNA TGTGCCAGCAGTGACGAAGGTTATTCACCCCTCCACTTT. The encoded protein is CASSDEGYSPLHF.

This clone occurred a few times. This chain uses TRBV10-3 with TRBJ2-7; 7 bases are a match to TRBD1. The CDR3 is 15 residues long. With 5 bases clipped from V and 0 bases from J, the junction kept 7 bases outside the gene matches. The germline V gene has CDR1 ENHRY and CDR2 SYGVKD. The CDR3 DNA reads as TGTGCCATCAGTAAAACCGGGACAGTCTCCTACGAGCAGTACTTC. Protein: CAISKTGTVSYEQYF.

In this sample, this clone turned up once. The chain is built from TRBV5-1 and TRBJ2-3; TRBD1 matches at 7 bases. J lost 10 bases, V lost 2 bases, and 7 bases had no gene match. The CDR3 is made up of 13 amino acids. Germline CDR1 reads SGHRS; CDR2 reads YFSETQ. CDR3 in amino acids: CASSFEYRGPQYF. For the CDR3, the DNA is TGCGCCAGCAGCTTCGAATACAGGGGCCCGCAGTATTTT.

The V gene is TRBV6-6, the J gene TRBJ1-2; D not certain. Between the trimmed V and J ends, which lost 7 bases and 2 bases, there was a span of 5 bases. The CDR3 sequence is 11 residues long. CDR1 and CDR2 (germline): MNHNY, SVGAGI (reference sequence). The CDR3 region is CASNGNYGYTF. As DNA, the CDR3 is TGTGCCAGCAACGGAAACTATGGCTACACCTTC.

The chain joins TRBV29-1 to TRBJ1-5; TRBD1 might be the D (5 bases). The CDR3 sequence is 13 residues long. V lost 4 bases and J lost 2, with 9 bases in between. Germline CDR1 SQVTM, CDR2 ANQGSEA. The CDR3 is CSVVTGGNQPQHF. The CDR3 region has the DNA TGCAGCGTTGTCACGGGGGGCAATCAGCCCCAGCATTTT.

The J gene is TRBJ2-7, the V gene TRBV29-1; 9 bases match TRBD1. V lost 1 base, J lost 6 bases, and 4 bases stayed unmatched. Per germline, CDR1 SQVTM and CDR2 ANQGSEA. This CDR3 region has 13 residues. The CDR3 loop is CSVEGDRAGEQYF. As DNA, the CDR3 is TGCAGCGTTGAAGGGGACAGGGCGGGCGAGCAGTACTTC.

A single count supports this clone. CDR3 residues: CASSPLGGLAGTGELFF. DNA of the CDR3: TGTGCCAGTAGTCCCTTAGGAGGACTAGCGGGCACCGGGGAGCTGTTTTTT. The chain recombines TRBV19 with TRBJ2-2; 11 nucleotides agree with TRBD2. The trim removed 5 bases at V and 4 bases at J, leaving 9 bases unmatched. The CDR3 is 17 amino acids. Germline V gene sequence: CDR1 LNHDA, CDR2 SQIVND (reference sequence).

The chain is built from TRBV9 and TRBJ1-2; TRBD1 matches 8 bases. The germline V gene encodes CDR1 SGDLS and CDR2 YYNGEE. This CDR3 comprises 14 residues. Losses at the gene ends were 4 bases for V and 2 bases for J; bases not matched to a gene: 4. CDR3 nucleotides: TGTGCCAGCAGCAAGGACAGGGTAAACTATGGCTACACCTTC. It is translated as CASSKDRVNYGYTF.

This clone has only a few counts. The J gene is TRBJ2-3, the V gene TRBV6-6; unclear D gene. The length of the CDR3 is 12 residues. Germline values: CDR1 MNHNY, CDR2 SVGAGI (reference sequence). V gave up 6 bases and J gave up 5 bases, with 9 bases separating them. CDR3 loop: CASSPVGDTQYF. The CDR3 DNA follows: TGTGCCAGCAGCCCTGTAGGAGATACGCAGTATTTT.

This chain uses TRBV5-1 with TRBJ2-2, with D perhaps matching TRBD2 (7 bases). CDR1 is SGHRS, CDR2 YFSETQ, per germline. V was cut by 4 bases and J by 4 bases, with 14 bases left in between. This CDR3 comprises 15 residues. The CDR3 DNA follows: TGCGCCAGCAGCATGGGGGGGCTGAGCACCGGGGAGCTGTTTTTT. Protein sequence: CASSMGGLSTGELFF.

The chain recombines TRBV5-6 with TRBJ2-5; the D call may be TRBD1 or TRBD2 (5 bases each). This CDR3 region has 17 residues. Germline CDR1 and CDR2: SGHDT and YYEEEE. The V and J ends lost 4 bases and 2 bases respectively, with 21 bases between them. CDR3 nucleotides: TGTGCCAGCAGCCCGAGGGTTTGGGGCCCTTCTCAAGAGACCCAGTACTTC. Encoded protein: CASSPRVWGPSQETQYF.

The gene calls are TRBV30 and TRBJ1-1, with a possible D match to TRBD1 (5 bases). CDR1 is GTSNPN and CDR2 is SVGIG in the germline V gene (reference sequence). V lost 1 base and J lost 8, with 8 bases in between. This CDR3 is built from 11 residues. CDR3 region: CAWSATVEAFF. The CDR3 coding sequence is TGTGCCTGGAGTGCGACAGTAGAAGCTTTCTTT.

This chain joins TRBV13 and TRBJ2-7, with D unresolved. The CDR3 runs 15 residues. Trimming stripped 0 bases from V and 5 bases from J, with 14 bases between. The germline V gene encodes CDR1 PRHDT and CDR2 FYEKMQ (reference sequence). The CDR3 sequence: CASSLGVAASDEQYF. In DNA, the CDR3 is TGTGCCAGCAGCTTAGGGGTGGCAGCCAGCGACGAGCAGTACTTC.

This clone was detected many times. This chain joins TRBV18 and TRBJ2-7; unclear D gene. CDR3 size: 12 residues. Germline V gives CDR1 KGHSH, CDR2 LQKENI. Between the trimmed V and J ends, which lost 2 bases and 2 bases, there was a span of 4 bases. CDR3 protein: CASSPTAYEQYF. The CDR3 DNA sequence: TGTGCCAGCTCACCAACGGCCTACGAGCAGTACTTC.

The gene calls are TRBV2 and TRBJ1-2; 7 nucleotides agree with TRBD1. Germline V gives CDR1 SNHLY, CDR2 FYNNEI. Trimming at V came to 3 bases and at J to 6 bases, leaving 7 bases not matched to a gene. The CDR3 covers 14 residues. The CDR3 DNA follows: TGTGCCAGCAGTGATGAGGCAGGGGGGGATGGCTACACCTTC. Translation: CASSDEAGGDGYTF.

V and J are TRBV20-1 and TRBJ1-3, with D hard to call. CDR1 is DFQATT, CDR2 SNEGSKA, per germline (reference sequence). V lost 6 bases to trimming and J lost 8 bases, with 11 bases between them. The CDR3 contains 11 residues. This CDR3 reads CSAREVDTIYF. The CDR3 bases are TGCAGTGCCCGGGAGGTGGACACCATATATTTT.

This clone turned up a few times. This rearrangement joins TRBV30 to TRBJ1-1, with D hard to call. Trimming removed 0 bases at V and 6 bases at J, with 8 bases between. Germline V gene data show CDR1 as GTSNPN and CDR2 as SVGIG (reference sequence). CDR3 length equals 12 residues. CDR3 nucleotide sequence: TGTGCCTGGAGTGTACGGGGATCTGAAGCTTTCTTT. This translates into CAWSVRGSEAFF.

There are a few counts of this clone. The CDR3 nucleotides are TGTGCCATCAGTGGCGGGGGGGCGTATGAGCAGTTCTTC. It specifies CAISGGGAYEQFF. The chain links TRBV10-3 to TRBJ2-1; 9 bases align to TRBD2. V dropped 4 bases and J dropped 8; count of bases not matched to a gene: 3. Germline V gene lookup returns CDR1 ENHRY and CDR2 SYGVKD. This CDR3 has 13 amino acids.

As for this clone: Other DNA sequences from this sample encode an identical CDR3 as well. J is TRBJ1-4 and V is TRBV2; no firm D call. Germline V gene data show CDR1 as SNHLY and CDR2 as FYNNEI. The V end was cut by 4 bases, the J end by 5 bases, with 5 bases between. The CDR3 is 12 residues long. The CDR3 DNA is TGTGCCAGCAGTGGAACGAATGAAAAACTGTTTTTT. The encoded protein is CASSGTNEKLFF.

The DNA of the CDR3 is TGTGCCAGCAGCCAAGGCCTTCAGAAGGGCAATGAGCAGTTCTTC. Protein: CASSQGLQKGNEQFF. The V gene is TRBV4-2, the J gene TRBJ2-1; D is ambiguous. From germline, CDR1 is LGHNA and CDR2 YNFKEQ. The germline V and J ends were trimmed by 1 base and 6 bases, with 13 bases remaining between them. This CDR3 is 15 amino acids long.

This clone turned up a few times. V usage is TRBV29-1 and J usage is TRBJ2-5; TRBD2 matches at 13 bases. V shed 7 bases and J 4 bases; nucleotides not matched to a gene: 6. The CDR3 length is 14 residues. Per the germline V gene, CDR1 is SQVTM and CDR2 is ANQGSEA. CDR3 sequence: CSATSGGAGETQYF. CDR3 nucleotides: TGCAGCGCTACTAGCGGGGGGGCCGGAGAGACCCAGTACTTC.

The genes are TRBV14 and TRBJ1-2; D is undetermined. The germline V and J ends were trimmed by 4 bases and 4 bases, with 10 bases remaining between them. Germline V gene lookup returns CDR1 SGHDN and CDR2 FVKESK. The CDR3 consists of 13 residues. The CDR3 DNA reads TGTGCCAGCAGCCCTGAGACCGGCTATGGCTACACCTTC. It specifies CASSPETGYGYTF. The full variable domain, with the rest looked up from reference TRBV14 and TRBJ1-2, is EAGVTQFPSHSVIEKGQTVTLRCDPISGHDNLYWYRRVMGKEIKFLLHFVKESKQDESGMPNNRFLAERTGGTYSTLKVQPAELEDSGVYFCASSPETGYGYTFGSGTRLTVV.

This clone was seen just once. The sample holds other DNA sequences that translate to the same CDR3. The chain combines TRBV30 with TRBJ1-5; D call uncertain. This CDR3 spans 14 amino acids. Germline loops: CDR1 GTSNPN, CDR2 SVGIG (reference sequence). Trimming took 0 bases from V and 1 from J, leaving 7 bases between them. The CDR3 spells CAWSVLGSNQPQHF. CDR3 sequence (DNA): TGTGCCTGGAGTGTGTTAGGCAGCAATCAGCCCCAGCATTTT.

V gene TRBV5-1 combines with J gene TRBJ2-2, with 9 bases fitting TRBD2. V dropped 0 bases and J dropped 0; count of bases not matched to a gene: 0. CDR3 length: 16 amino acids. CDR1 is SGHRS, CDR2 YFSETQ, per germline. The CDR3 sequence: CASSLGLAANTGELFF. The CDR3 nucleotides are TGCGCCAGCAGCTTGGGACTAGCGGCGAACACCGGGGAGCTGTTTTTT. Full variable domain (missing parts from reference TRBV5-1 and TRBJ2-2): KAGVTQTPRYLIKTRGQQVTLSCSPISGHRSVSWYQQTPGQGLQFLFEYFSETQRNKGNFPGRFSGRQFSNSRSEMNVSTLELGDSALYLCASSLGLAANTGELFFGEGSRLTVL.

This chain connects TRBV6-5 to TRBJ2-7; no clear D gene. Deletions cut 8 bases from V and 4 bases from J, with 12 bases between. This CDR3 has 12 residues. Germline V gives CDR1 MNHEY, CDR2 SVGAGI. The CDR3 reads CASSRDAYEQYF. The CDR3 bases are TGTGCCAGCTCAAGGGATGCATACGAGCAGTACTTC.

V and J are TRBV7-3 and TRBJ2-4; no clear D. CDR1 and CDR2 from the germline V gene are SGHTA and FQGTGA. CDR3 length: 13 amino acids. V was cut by 1 base and J by 11 bases, with 12 bases left in between. DNA for the CDR3: TGTGCCAGCAGCTTAATGTGGGCCCTCCTTCAGTACTTC. As protein: CASSLMWALLQYF. Full variable domain (rest looked up from reference TRBV7-3 and TRBJ2-4): GAGVSQTPSNKVTEKGKYVELRCDPISGHTALYWYRQSLGQGPEFLIYFQGTGAADDSGLPNDRFFAVRPEGSVSTLKIQRTERGDSAVYLCASSLMWALLQYFGAGTRLSVL.

Worth noting for this clone: The same CDR3 arises from other DNA sequences in this sample as well. This rearrangement joins TRBV29-1 to TRBJ2-1; no clear D gene. Per the germline V gene, CDR1 is SQVTM and CDR2 is ANQGSEA. The CDR3 spans 11 residues. Trimming removed 6 bases at V and 3 bases at J, with 6 bases between. The CDR3: CSVGGYNEQFF. CDR3 DNA: TGCAGCGTAGGTGGCTACAATGAGCAGTTCTTC.

This chain connects TRBV18 to TRBJ1-6; no clear D gene. V was clipped by 3 bases and J by 7 bases, with 4 bases between them. The germline CDR1 and CDR2 sequences are KGHSH and LQKENI. The CDR3 runs 12 residues. The CDR3 sequence is CASSPFNSPLHF. The CDR3 nucleotides read TGTGCCAGCTCACCTTTCAATTCACCCCTCCACTTT.

This clone appeared a few times. The chain joins TRBV7-8 to TRBJ2-7, with 7 bases aligning to TRBD1. Germline-derived CDR1 and CDR2 are SGHVS and FQNEAQ. There are 13 residues in the CDR3. V trimming: 6 bases; J trimming: 3 bases; junction bases outside the gene matches: 5. The CDR3, as DNA: TGTGCCAGCAGTTCAGGGACAGTCTACGAGCAGTACTTC. Translated, it gives CASSSGTVYEQYF.

V gene TRBV15 combines with J gene TRBJ1-6, with 9 bases lining up with TRBD1. Per germline, CDR1 LNHNV and CDR2 YYDKDF (reference sequence). This CDR3 spans 16 amino acids. The V segment lost 1 base and the J segment 10 bases; nucleotides outside the gene matches: 8. CDR3 protein: CATSRGPGQGASPLHF. The CDR3 DNA follows: TGTGCCACCAGCAGAGGTCCGGGACAGGGAGCCTCACCCCTCCACTTT.